Each of the 6 T cell receptor beta chains below was sequenced from the same sample in a study of T cell repertoires in cytomegalovirus infection. One entry per CDR3 protein, called by TCRdb with MiXCR from the reads. The data hold more than 150,000 distinct CDR3 sequences, with 23% observed a single time. Sequencing input: PBMCs. Source of these receptors: a human donor in good health (CMV status not recorded). Some clones in this sample may be carry-over from other donors' samples.

This sequence joins TRBV5-6 and TRBJ1-6; TRBD1 might be the D (5 bases). Germline CDR1 SGHDT, CDR2 YYEEEE. Trimming took off 2 bases at V and 7 bases at J, with 13 bases between the two ends. CDR3 length: 15 amino acids. CDR3 bases: TGTGCCAGCAGCTTTCGCACAGGACCCAATTCACCCCTCCACTTT. It translates to CASSFRTGPNSPLHF.

This clonotype was counted many times. The chain is built from TRBV7-2 and TRBJ2-2, with a weak D call TRBD2 (5 bases). Germline loops: CDR1 SGHTA, CDR2 FQGNSA. V was shortened by 5 bases and J by 4 bases, with 11 bases between the two germline ends. The CDR3 contains 14 residues. This CDR3 is CASSHGGFTGELFF. In DNA form, the CDR3 reads TGTGCCAGCAGCCACGGCGGGTTCACCGGGGAGCTGTTTTTT.

This clonotype was observed a few times. This chain connects TRBV15 to TRBJ2-7; a possible D gene is TRBD2 (6 bases). V gave up 8 bases and J gave up 3 bases, with 14 bases separating them. This CDR3 region has 13 residues. CDR1 and CDR2 from the germline V gene are LNHNV and YYDKDF (reference sequence). CDR3 DNA: TGTGCCACCGGCCGGGACTCCTTCTACGAGCAGTACTTC. Amino acid sequence: CATGRDSFYEQYF.

This rearrangement joins TRBV6-1 to TRBJ2-7; 8 nucleotides align to TRBD1. The germline gives CDR1 MNHNS, CDR2 SASEGT. Germline trimming cut 5 bases from V and 3 bases from J; bases unmatched to any gene: 3. The CDR3 is 13 residues long. This CDR3 is CASSQGQGYEQYF. CDR3 in DNA: TGTGCCAGCAGTCAAGGACAGGGCTACGAGCAGTACTTC.

This clonotype appeared a few times. The chain couples TRBV29-1 to TRBJ1-1, with D possibly TRBD1 on 5 matching bases. V lost 4 bases and J 3 bases, leaving 12 bases between the germline ends. CDR1 SQVTM and CDR2 ANQGSEA come from the germline V gene. The length of the CDR3 is 13 residues. This CDR3 is CSVVGGGYTEAFF. CDR3 coding DNA: TGCAGCGTTGTTGGCGGGGGATACACTGAAGCTTTCTTT.

In its sample, this clonotype was seen many times. The V gene is TRBV7-2, the J gene TRBJ1-4; D is unresolved. The CDR3 totals 16 residues. CDR1 is SGHTA and CDR2 is FQGNSA in the germline V gene. The V end lost 5 bases, the J end lost 3 bases, and 16 bases lay between the germline ends. CDR3 bases: TGTGCCAGCAGCGTGCAGACACCGGGAGCTAATGAAAAACTGTTTTTT. It yields the protein CASSVQTPGANEKLFF.